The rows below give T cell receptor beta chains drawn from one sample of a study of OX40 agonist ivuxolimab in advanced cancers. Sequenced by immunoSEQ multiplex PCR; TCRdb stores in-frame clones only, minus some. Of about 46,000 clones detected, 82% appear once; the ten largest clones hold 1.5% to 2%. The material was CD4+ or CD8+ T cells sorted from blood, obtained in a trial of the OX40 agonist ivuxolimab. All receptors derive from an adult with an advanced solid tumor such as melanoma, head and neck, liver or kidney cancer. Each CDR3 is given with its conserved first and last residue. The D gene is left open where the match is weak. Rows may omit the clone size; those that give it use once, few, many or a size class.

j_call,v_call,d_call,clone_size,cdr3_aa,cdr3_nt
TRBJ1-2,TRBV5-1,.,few,CASSLQGGIGYTF,TGCGCCAGCAGCTTACAGGGAGGTATAGGCTACACCTTC
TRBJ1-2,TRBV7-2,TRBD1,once,CASSLGTGDNGYTF,TGTGCCAGCAGCTTGGGGACAGGTGATAATGGCTACACCTTC
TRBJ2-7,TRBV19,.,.,CASSIESSDYEQYF,TGTGCCAGTAGTATAGAAAGCTCAGATTACGAGCAGTACTTC
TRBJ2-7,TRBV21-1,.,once,CASSKRSGYEQYF,TGTGCCAGCAGCAAAAGATCCGGGTACGAGCAGTACTTC
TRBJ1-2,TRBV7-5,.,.,CARSRGQVLNYGYTF,TGTGCCAGAAGCCGGGGACAGGTTTTGAACTATGGCTACACCTTC
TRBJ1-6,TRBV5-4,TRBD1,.,CASSPDRGSPLHF,TGTGCCAGCAGCCCGGACAGGGGTTCACCCCTCCACTTT
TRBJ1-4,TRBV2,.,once,CASSETDLNYGTNEKLFF,TGTGCCAGCAGTGAGACAGACCTTAATTACGGAACTAATGAAAAACTGTTTTTT
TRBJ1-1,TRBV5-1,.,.,CASSLAGPEAFF,TGCGCCAGCAGCTTGGCGGGTCCTGAAGCTTTCTTT
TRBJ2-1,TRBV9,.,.,CASSVAGEGFDNEQFF,TGTGCCAGCAGCGTAGCGGGTGAAGGCTTTGACAATGAGCAGTTCTTC
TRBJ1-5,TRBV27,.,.,CASSYYSNQPQHF,TGTGCCAGCAGCTACTATAGCAATCAGCCCCAGCATTTT
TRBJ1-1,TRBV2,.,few,CASSEALRGAEAFF,TGTGCCAGCAGTGAAGCGCTTCGAGGCGCTGAAGCTTTCTTT
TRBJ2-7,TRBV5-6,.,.,CASSLAGARRPDEQYF,TGTGCCAGCAGCTTGGCCGGGGCTAGGCGACCCGACGAGCAGTACTTC
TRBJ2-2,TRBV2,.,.,CASSEARGNTGELFF,TGTGCCAGCAGTGAAGCCCGGGGGAACACCGGGGAGCTGTTTTTT
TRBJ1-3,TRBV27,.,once,CASSLLGQVEDTIYF,TGTGCCAGCAGTTTATTGGGACAAGTGGAAGACACCATATATTTT
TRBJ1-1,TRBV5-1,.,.,CASSREQRYEAFF,TGCGCCAGCAGCCGCGAACAGAGGTATGAAGCTTTCTTT
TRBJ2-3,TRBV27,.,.,CASSLGKGPSDTQYF,TGTGCCAGCAGTTTGGGAAAGGGGCCGTCCGATACGCAGTATTTT
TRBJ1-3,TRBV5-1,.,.,CASSLEGGGRSGNTIYF,TGCGCCAGCAGCTTGGAAGGAGGCGGGCGGTCTGGAAACACCATATATTTT
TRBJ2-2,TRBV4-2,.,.,CASSQDRNRVNTGELFF,TGTGCCAGCAGCCAAGATCGGAACAGGGTTAACACCGGGGAGCTGTTTTTT
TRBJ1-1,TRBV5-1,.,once,CASSLSTGGGWTEAFF,TGCGCCAGCAGCTTGTCGACAGGTGGAGGTTGGACTGAAGCTTTCTTT
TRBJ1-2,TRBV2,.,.,CASREGENLVGGYTF,TGTGCCAGCAGGGAGGGGGAAAATTTGGTCGGTGGCTACACCTTC
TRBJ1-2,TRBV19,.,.,CASSSENYGYTF,TGTGCCAGTAGCAGCGAAAACTATGGCTACACCTTC
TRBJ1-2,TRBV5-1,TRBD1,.,CASSLGGGTGVNYGYTF,TGCGCCAGCAGCTTGGGGGGCGGGACAGGGGTTAACTATGGCTACACCTTC
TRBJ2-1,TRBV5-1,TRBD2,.,CASSLELAGFQFF,TGCGCCAGCAGCTTGGAACTAGCGGGGTTCCAGTTCTTC
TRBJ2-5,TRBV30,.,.,CAWSAAKETQYF,TGTGCCTGGAGTGCGGCTAAAGAGACCCAGTACTTC
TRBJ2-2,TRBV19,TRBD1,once,CASRGQGDPGELFF,TGTGCCAGTAGGGGACAGGGGGACCCCGGGGAGCTGTTTTTT
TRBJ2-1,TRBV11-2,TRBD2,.,CASSSAAGQSYNEQFF,TGTGCCAGCAGCTCTGCAGCGGGGCAGTCCTACAATGAGCAGTTCTTC
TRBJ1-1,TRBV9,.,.,CASSVSNTEAFF,TGTGCCAGCAGCGTATCCAACACTGAAGCTTTCTTT
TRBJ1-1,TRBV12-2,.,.,CASRSRGAEGTEAFF,TGTGCAAGTCGCTCTCGAGGGGCTGAGGGAACTGAAGCTTTCTTT
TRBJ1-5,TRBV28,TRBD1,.,CASSGTGRQPQHF,TGTGCCAGCAGTGGGACAGGGAGGCAGCCCCAGCATTTT
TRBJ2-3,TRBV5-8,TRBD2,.,CASSLTRLAGRGDTQYF,TGTGCCAGCAGCTTAACGAGACTAGCGGGGAGGGGAGATACGCAGTATTTT
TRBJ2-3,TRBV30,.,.,CAWSVGRDTQYF,TGTGCCTGGAGTGTAGGGCGAGATACGCAGTATTTT
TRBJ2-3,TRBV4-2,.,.,CASSQGRHYQYF,TGTGCCAGCAGCCAAGGGAGGCATTATCAGTATTTT
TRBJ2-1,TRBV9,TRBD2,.,CASSVSAGAYNEQFF,TGTGCCAGCAGCGTATCAGCGGGGGCCTACAATGAGCAGTTCTTC
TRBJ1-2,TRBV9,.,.,CASSVGAGPSNYGYTF,TGTGCCAGCAGCGTAGGGGCGGGGCCTTCTAACTATGGCTACACCTTC
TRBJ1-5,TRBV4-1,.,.,CASSQRDGNQPQHF,TGCGCCAGCAGCCAGAGGGACGGAAATCAGCCCCAGCATTTT
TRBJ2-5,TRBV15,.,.,CATSKQGGGETQYF,TGTGCCACCAGCAAACAGGGCGGGGGAGAGACCCAGTACTTC
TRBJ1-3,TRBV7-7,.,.,CAVGRDTGNTIYF,TGTGCCGTGGGCCGGGACACTGGGAACACCATATATTTT
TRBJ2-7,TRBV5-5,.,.,CASSLGVVNEQYF,TGTGCCAGCAGCTTGGGAGTTGTAAACGAGCAGTACTTC
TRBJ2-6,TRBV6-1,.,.,CASSEVATSGANVLTF,TGTGCCAGCAGTGAAGTAGCGACCTCCGGGGCCAACGTCCTGACTTTC
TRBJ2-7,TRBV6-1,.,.,CASSDTMQGGYEQYF,TGTGCCAGCAGTGATACCATGCAGGGGGGATACGAGCAGTACTTC
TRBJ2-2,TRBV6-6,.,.,CASRAKGGEDTGELFF,TGTGCCAGCAGAGCGAAGGGGGGGGAAGACACCGGGGAGCTGTTTTTT
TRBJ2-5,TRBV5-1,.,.,CASSLGPIQETQYF,TGCGCCAGCAGCTTGGGGCCAATCCAAGAGACCCAGTACTTC
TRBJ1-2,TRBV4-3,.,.,CASSQEWGSGVDHTF,TGCGCCAGCAGCCAAGAGTGGGGGAGCGGGGTTGATCACACCTTC
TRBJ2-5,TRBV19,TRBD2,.,CASSPSGGETQYF,TGTGCCAGTAGCCCTTCGGGGGGAGAGACCCAGTACTTC
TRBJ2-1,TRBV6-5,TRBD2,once,CASRGSGLPYNEQFF,TGTGCCAGCCGGGGTAGCGGGTTACCCTACAATGAGCAGTTCTTC
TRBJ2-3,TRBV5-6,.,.,CASRRDGGGDTQYF,TGTGCCAGCAGGCGAGACGGGGGAGGAGATACGCAGTATTTT
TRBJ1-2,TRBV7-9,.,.,CASSFRAYGYTF,TGTGCCAGCAGCTTCAGGGCCTATGGCTACACCTTC
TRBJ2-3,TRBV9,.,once,CASSVSWGGGSTDTQYF,TGTGCCAGCAGCGTATCATGGGGCGGAGGTTCCACAGATACGCAGTATTTT
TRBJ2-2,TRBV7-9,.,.,CASSLETWTGELFF,TGTGCCAGCAGCTTAGAAACATGGACCGGGGAGCTGTTTTTT
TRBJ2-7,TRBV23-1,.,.,CASSQCTACGQFSYEQYF,TGCGCCAGCAGTCAATGCACCGCCTGCGGGCAGTTTTCCTACGAGCAGTACTTC
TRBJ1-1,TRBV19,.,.,CASSIAPGPAGTEAFF,TGTGCCAGTAGTATAGCTCCGGGACCGGCGGGCACTGAAGCTTTCTTT